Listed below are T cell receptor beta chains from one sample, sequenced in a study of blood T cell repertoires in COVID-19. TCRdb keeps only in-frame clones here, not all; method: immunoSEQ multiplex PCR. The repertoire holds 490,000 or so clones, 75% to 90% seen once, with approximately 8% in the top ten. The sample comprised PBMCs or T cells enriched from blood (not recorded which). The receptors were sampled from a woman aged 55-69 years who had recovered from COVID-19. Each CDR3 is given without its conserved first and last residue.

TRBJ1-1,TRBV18,ASSPYTGGTEAF
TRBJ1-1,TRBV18,ASSQGEGTEAF
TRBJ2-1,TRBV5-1,ASSTPGSNEQF
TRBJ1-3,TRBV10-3,AISEQGRNTIY
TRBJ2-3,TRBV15,ATSSPSTDTQY
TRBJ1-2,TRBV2,ASSEGGGRSSNYGYT
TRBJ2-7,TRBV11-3,ASSWEGLGAYEQY
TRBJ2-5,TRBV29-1,SGEGPAGGQETQY
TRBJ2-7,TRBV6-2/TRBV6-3,ASSHSGGGYEQY
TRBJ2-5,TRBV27,ASSLAAGHQETQY
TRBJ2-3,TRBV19,ASSQGTSGVGTDTQY
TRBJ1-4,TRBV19,ASSIVGSPEKLF
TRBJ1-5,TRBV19,ASSRTVDSNQPQH
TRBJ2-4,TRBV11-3,ASSSDRSSSLAKNIQY
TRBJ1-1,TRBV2,ASSDGGGMNTEAF
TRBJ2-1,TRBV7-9,ASSLIVTSGYNEQF
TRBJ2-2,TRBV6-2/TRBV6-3,ASSYFRTGRDTGELF
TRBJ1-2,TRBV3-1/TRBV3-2,ASSQGGTERDRYT
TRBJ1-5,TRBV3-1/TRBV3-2,ASSQSGSQPQH
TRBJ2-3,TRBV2,ASRNHLGTQY
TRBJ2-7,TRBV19,ASSARGLSSYEQY
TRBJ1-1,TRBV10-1,ASRGQQNTEAF
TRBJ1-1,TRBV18,ASSPNMNTEAF
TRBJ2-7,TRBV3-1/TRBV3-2,ASTPRTGVYEQY
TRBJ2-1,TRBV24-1,ATSDLDRGRGSEQF
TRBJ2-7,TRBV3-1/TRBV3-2,ASSHSAGQVDEQY
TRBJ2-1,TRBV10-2,ASSGWERGEQF
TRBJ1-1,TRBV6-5,ASSYPGGIGTEAF
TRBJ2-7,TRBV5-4,ASSHGTGGLDYEQY
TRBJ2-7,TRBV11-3,ASSFDRGSFRGEQY
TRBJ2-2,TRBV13,ASSPGLDGAGELF
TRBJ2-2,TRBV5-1,ASSLPGRDTGELF
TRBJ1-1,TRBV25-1,ASSPGVRGGTEAF
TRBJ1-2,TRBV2,ASIYLTRCA
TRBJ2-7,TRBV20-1,SALLSYEQY
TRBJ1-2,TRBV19,ASSMGQQNYGYT
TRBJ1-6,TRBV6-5,ASGDRSQGSPLH
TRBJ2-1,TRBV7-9,ASTTLTGGLNEQF
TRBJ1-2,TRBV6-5,ASAAYRGGDYGYT
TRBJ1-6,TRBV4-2,ASSQDPQGSLH
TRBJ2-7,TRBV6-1,ASSDPQGTYEQY
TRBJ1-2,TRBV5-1,ASSFDGQEAGYT
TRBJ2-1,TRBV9,ASSVASGGHNEQF